The entry that follows covers one T cell receptor beta chain sequence. Original methodology: Amplification of reference gene primers provided the estimated nucleated cell counts. The data were produced by immunoSEQ multiplex PCR, yet TCRdb's version contains in-frame clones alone and is incomplete. That table furnishes V, J and clone size, whereas the DNA furnished D and trimming. This table holds some 520,000 clones, roughly 89% found once. The data belong to a study of blood T cell repertoires in COVID-19. The wider study: The samples span acute and convalescent COVID-19 from the United States, Italy and Spain.

V lost 2 bases and J lost 10; bases outside the gene matches: 11. CDR3 length: 14 amino acids. Germline CDR1 reads SGHRS; CDR2 reads YFSETQ. Patients in Seattle were enrolled during active infection, then followed longitudinally. The sequencing sample was made of peripheral blood. The genes are TRBV5-1 and TRBJ1-2; 7 bases agree with TRBD1. The clonotype was recovered from a man aged 18 to 35 with COVID-19, enrolled during active disease. CDR3 sequence (DNA): TGCGCCAGCAGCTTTGCCGGGACAGATGAATCCTACACCTTC. Amino acids: CASSFAGTDESYTF.